A single sample gave rise to the 12 T cell receptor beta chains below, sequenced in a study of blood T cell repertoires in COVID-19. Using immunoSEQ multiplex PCR, the repertoire was profiled, and TCRdb retains in-frame clones only, with some absent. Here the sample spans about 240,000 clones, 75% to 85% being singletons. Sequencing was carried out using peripheral blood. The receptors stem from a woman aged 80 or older with COVID-19, enrolled during active disease.

This rearrangement joins TRBV7-2 to TRBJ2-7; 13 bases are shared with TRBD2. Germline loops: CDR1 SGHTA, CDR2 FQGNSA. The ends lost 5 bases at V and 2 bases at J; junction bases unmatched: 3. The CDR3 has 15 amino acids. CDR3 sequence reads: CASSLGLAGAYEQYF. The CDR3 DNA is TGTGCCAGCAGCCTTGGACTAGCGGGGGCCTACGAGCAGTACTTC.

The V and J genes are TRBV2 and TRBJ1-1; weak D call: TRBD1 (5 bases). There are 13 residues in the CDR3. The V and J ends lost 2 bases and 6 bases respectively, with 10 bases between them. CDR1 is SNHLY and CDR2 is FYNNEI in the germline V gene. The DNA for the CDR3 is TGTGCCAGCAGTGAACAGGGACTAGCTGAAGCTTTCTTT. This gives the protein CASSEQGLAEAFF.

The chain joins TRBV5-1 to TRBJ2-5; 9 bases align to TRBD2. V gave up 0 bases and J gave up 4 bases; unmatched junction bases: 7. The CDR3 loop spans 16 amino acids. The germline V gene has CDR1 SGHRS and CDR2 YFSETQ. The DNA of the CDR3 is TGCGCCAGCAGCTTGGGTCCGGGACTAGCTGGAGAGACCCAGTACTTC. Its translation is CASSLGPGLAGETQYF.

This chain joins TRBV13 and TRBJ1-2; the match to TRBD1 covers 11 bases. The length of the CDR3 is 17 residues. Per the germline V gene, CDR1 is PRHDT and CDR2 is FYEKMQ (reference sequence). V trimming: 4 bases; J trimming: 7 bases; junction bases outside the gene matches: 14. The CDR3 region is CASSSTLRGQGAAGYTF. The CDR3 coding sequence is TGTGCCAGCAGCTCCACTCTAAGAGGACAGGGGGCTGCTGGCTACACCTTC.

This chain joins TRBV2 and TRBJ1-4; TRBD1 is a possible D gene (5 bases). Trimming shortened V by 4 bases and J by 5 bases, and 11 bases separated the two germline ends. The length of the CDR3 is 14 residues. CDR1 SNHLY and CDR2 FYNNEI come from the germline V gene. Here the CDR3 reads CASSVQGSNEKLFF. CDR3 in DNA: TGTGCCAGCAGTGTGCAGGGATCGAATGAAAAACTGTTTTTT.

The chain is built from TRBV18 and TRBJ1-2, with TRBD1 identical over 10 bases. This CDR3 has 19 amino acids. Per the germline V gene, CDR1 is KGHSH and CDR2 is LQKENI. The V gene end was trimmed by 1 base and the J gene end by 8 bases; junction bases not matched to a gene: 19. The CDR3 spells CASSPLSPGQGKSSSGYTF. Here the CDR3 DNA reads TGTGCCAGCTCACCACTCTCCCCGGGACAGGGGAAATCGAGTTCGGGCTACACCTTC.

About this clone: At the DNA level, this CDR3 is encoded by other sequences in the same sample as well. The rearrangement links TRBV5-1 to TRBJ1-3; D is ambiguous. V shed 3 bases and J shed 0 bases, with 4 bases lying between them. Germline V lookup: CDR1 SGHRS, CDR2 YFSETQ. The CDR3 runs 13 residues. CDR3 nucleotides: TGCGCCAGCAGCTCGGGCTCTGGAAACACCATATATTTT. It specifies CASSSGSGNTIYF.

Comments on this clone: In the same sample, other DNA sequences code for this CDR3. This chain links TRBV18 with TRBJ2-3; D is perhaps TRBD2 (5 bases). Looked up from germline, CDR1 is KGHSH and CDR2 is LQKENI. The CDR3 runs 14 residues. Trimming removed 1 base at V and 5 bases at J, with 10 bases between. The CDR3 nucleotides are TGTGCCAGCTCACCACAGGGAGAGGAAGATACGCAGTATTTT. It codes for CASSPQGEEDTQYF.

The genes are TRBV4-2 and TRBJ2-3, with 7 bases fitting TRBD2. Germline-derived CDR1 and CDR2 are LGHNA and YNFKEQ. The trim removed 3 bases at V and 6 bases at J, leaving 15 bases unmatched. CDR3 length: 17 residues. CDR3 loop: CASSQLGGDHEWDTQYF. Here the CDR3 DNA reads TGTGCCAGCAGCCAGCTTGGGGGGGACCACGAATGGGATACGCAGTATTTT.

This clone has only one observation. The sample holds other DNA sequences that translate to the same CDR3. This rearrangement joins TRBV7-2 to TRBJ1-1; 8 bases agree with TRBD1. With V trimmed by 3 bases and J by 2 bases, 2 bases remained unmatched. This CDR3 spans 14 amino acids. Germline CDR1 SGHTA, CDR2 FQGNSA. The CDR3 reads CASSFDRGNTEAFF. In DNA form, the CDR3 reads TGTGCCAGCAGCTTTGACAGGGGAAACACTGAAGCTTTCTTT.

This chain connects TRBV6-2 or TRBV6-3 to TRBJ2-5; 7 nucleotides line up with TRBD2. This CDR3 is 15 amino acids long. J gave up 2 bases and V 0 bases, and 3 bases lay outside the gene matches. Germline loops: CDR1 MNHEY, CDR2 SVGEGT. The CDR3 region is CASSYSSAGQETQYF. CDR3 DNA sequence: TGTGCCAGCAGTTACTCCTCAGCGGGACAAGAGACCCAGTACTTC.

The chain has TRBV11-2 and TRBJ2-7; TRBD2 agrees at 9 bases. Germline CDR1 reads SGHAT; CDR2 reads FQNNGV. CDR3 length: 15 residues. V trimming: 4 bases; J trimming: 4 bases; junction bases outside the gene matches: 8. The CDR3 bases are TGTGCCAGCAGCTCCAATAGCGGGAGCGGGTACGAGCAGTACTTC. It yields the protein CASSSNSGSGYEQYF. Complete variable domain (other parts from reference TRBV11-2 and TRBJ2-7): EAGVAQSPRYKIIEKRQSVAFWCNPISGHATLYWYQQILGQGPKLLIQFQNNGVVDDSQLPKDRFSAERLKGVDSTLKIQPAKLEDSAVYLCASSSNSGSGYEQYFGPGTRLTVT.